These 27 T cell receptor beta chains share one sample of origin, sequenced in a study of early T cells in non-severe SARS-CoV-2 infection. MiXCR, applied by TCRdb to the 5' RACE reads, yields one record per CDR3 protein. The sample gives tens of thousands of distinct CDR3 sequences, around 9.3% of which show up once; 17% is in the top ten. The sample comprised whole blood. The receptors were sampled from an adult who was a healthcare worker with PCR-confirmed SARS-CoV-2 infection or an uninfected control (not recorded which).

The chain couples TRBV28 to TRBJ1-2; TRBD1 might be the D (6 bases). CDR3 size: 12 residues. Between the trimmed V and J ends, which lost 6 bases and 5 bases, there was a span of 10 bases. From germline, CDR1 is MDHEN and CDR2 SYDVKM. The CDR3 coding sequence is TGTGCCAGCAGGTCAGGGGTTTATGGCTACACCTTC. Translated: CASRSGVYGYTF.

This clonotype was seen a few times. V is TRBV6-5 and J is TRBJ2-7; 10 bases match TRBD1. The V gene's germline CDR1 is MNHEY and CDR2 SVGAGI. The CDR3 contains 15 residues. The ends lost 5 bases at V and 1 base at J; junction bases unmatched: 5. CDR3 nucleotide sequence: TGTGCCAGCAGTACCAGGACAGGGGGTTCCTACGAGCAGTACTTC. Its translation is CASSTRTGGSYEQYF.

The chain uses TRBV28 and TRBJ1-5; the D is unclear. CDR1 is MDHEN, CDR2 SYDVKM, per germline. The CDR3 has 13 residues. With 7 bases removed from V and 4 bases from J, the gap between germline ends came to 11 bases. This CDR3 is CASTGGWNQPQHF. Here the CDR3 DNA reads TGTGCCAGCACCGGAGGTTGGAATCAGCCCCAGCATTTT. The full variable domain, in which reference TRBV28 and TRBJ1-5 provide the parts outside the CDR3, is DVKVTQSSRYLVKRTGEKVFLECVQDMDHENMFWYRQDPGLGLRLIYFSYDVKMKEKGDIPEGYSVSREKKERFSLILESASTNQTSMYLCASTGGWNQPQHFGDGTRLSIL.

V gene TRBV20-1 combines with J gene TRBJ1-4; unclear D gene. V lost 0 bases to trimming and J lost 3 bases, with 14 bases between them. CDR1 is DFQATT and CDR2 is SNEGSKA in the germline V gene (reference sequence). The CDR3 consists of 16 residues. CDR3 sequence: CSARDHWGDANEKLFF. The DNA of the CDR3 is TGCAGTGCTAGAGATCATTGGGGTGACGCTAATGAAAAACTGTTTTTT.

In its sample, this clonotype was seen a few times. The junction and the germline gene differ at one end; a read error may be behind it. The J gene is TRBJ2-7, the V gene TRBV29-1, with D perhaps TRBD1 or TRBD2 (5 bases each). CDR1 and CDR2 (germline): SQVTM, ANQGSEA. This CDR3 is 10 amino acids long. The CDR3 DNA follows: TGCAGCGTTGAAGAGGGACCTCCCGCCTTC. This translates into CSVEEGPPAF.

This clonotype was detected many times. The V call is TRBV2, the J call TRBJ2-2; 10 nucleotides align to TRBD1. Germline V CDR1 and CDR2: SNHLY, FYNNEI. This CDR3 has 18 amino acids. V was clipped by 4 bases and J by 2 bases; unmatched bases: 10. CDR3 loop: CASSGDRGQGYNTGELFF. In nucleotides, the CDR3 is TGTGCCAGCAGTGGCGACAGGGGGCAAGGGTATAACACCGGGGAGCTGTTTTTT.

This clonotype was seen more than once but under ten times. The chain couples TRBV11-2 to TRBJ1-5, with D unresolved. The germline V and J ends were trimmed by 3 bases and 7 bases, with 10 bases remaining between them. CDR1 and CDR2 from the germline V gene are SGHAT and FQNNGV. This CDR3 comprises 13 residues. The CDR3 reads CASSLTPEQPQHF. The CDR3 nucleotides are TGTGCCAGCAGCTTGACCCCAGAGCAGCCCCAGCATTTT.

This chain connects TRBV5-1 to TRBJ2-7; 9 positions match TRBD2. Losses at the gene ends were 2 bases for V and 2 bases for J; bases not matched to a gene: 5. This CDR3 comprises 15 residues. The germline gives CDR1 SGHRS, CDR2 YFSETQ. In DNA, the CDR3 is TGCGCCAGCAGCTTAAGTAGCGGGGGTACCTACGAGCAGTACTTC. As protein: CASSLSSGGTYEQYF.

V gene TRBV10-3 combines with J gene TRBJ1-2; D ambiguous. Per the germline V gene, CDR1 is ENHRY and CDR2 is SYGVKD. The ends were cut back, 7 bases at V and 1 base at J, with 10 bases in the middle. This CDR3 has 13 amino acids. CDR3 loop: CAIMAERNYGYTF. CDR3 sequence (DNA): TGTGCCATCATGGCAGAACGTAACTATGGCTACACCTTC.

This clonotype has ten or more counts. The rearrangement uses TRBV9 and TRBJ1-3; 10 bases are a match to TRBD1. Germline CDR1 is SGDLS and CDR2 is YYNGEE. V shed 4 bases, J shed 0 bases, and the junction held 4 bases outside the gene matches. The CDR3 extends over 16 amino acids. CDR3: CASSPTGGYSGNTIYF. The DNA of the CDR3 is TGTGCCAGCAGCCCGACAGGGGGCTACTCTGGAAACACCATATATTTT.

This clonotype came up many times. V gene TRBV12-3 or TRBV12-4 combines with J gene TRBJ1-3; maybe TRBD1 (5 bases). Trimming removed 3 bases at V and 4 bases at J, with 16 bases between. The CDR3 runs to 16 residues. As DNA, the CDR3 is TGTGCCAGCAGTTTCCCAGGGCCAACTGGAGGAAACACCATATATTTT. It encodes CASSFPGPTGGNTIYF.

Many counts were recorded for this clonotype. The chain couples TRBV28 to TRBJ1-3; possible D gene TRBD1, 6 bases. V lost 6 bases, J lost 6 bases, and 9 bases lay in between. Germline CDR1 MDHEN, CDR2 SYDVKM. The CDR3 extends over 12 amino acids. Here the CDR3 DNA reads TGTGCCAGCAGCTGGACAGCAAACACCATATATTTT. Translating it yields CASSWTANTIYF.

In this sample, this clonotype turned up many times. The J gene is TRBJ2-7, the V gene TRBV19; a weak D match, TRBD2 (6 bases). Deletions cut 5 bases from V and 1 base from J, with 12 bases between. Germline V gene lookup returns CDR1 LNHDA and CDR2 SQIVND (reference sequence). This CDR3 contains 14 residues. The CDR3 coding sequence is TGTGCCAGTAGTCAACTGGGAGGTTCCTACGAGCAGTACTTC. Translation gives CASSQLGGSYEQYF.

This clonotype was observed many times. The J gene is TRBJ2-2, the V gene TRBV11-2; tentative D call: TRBD2 (6 bases). Per the germline V gene, CDR1 is SGHAT and CDR2 is FQNNGV. V lost 1 base, J lost 5 bases, and 11 bases lay in between. The CDR3 contains 15 residues. CDR3 bases: TGTGCCAGCAGCTTAGTCGGAGGGGAGACCGGGGAGCTGTTTTTT. Protein: CASSLVGGETGELFF.

The V gene is TRBV7-6, the J gene TRBJ1-4, with 7 bases identical to TRBD1. This CDR3 region has 15 residues. CDR1 SGHVS and CDR2 FNYEAQ come from the germline V gene. The junction had 4 bases not matched to a gene; V was cut back by 1 base and J by 5 bases. Written as DNA, the CDR3 is TGTGCCAGCAGCTTAGTCGGGACAGAGAATGAAAAACTGTTTTTT. This sequence encodes CASSLVGTENEKLFF.

The chain uses TRBV7-9 and TRBJ2-7; 9 nucleotides agree with TRBD2. Germline V gives CDR1 SEHNR, CDR2 FQNEAQ (reference sequence). J gave up 6 bases and V 1 base, and 7 bases lay outside the gene matches. This CDR3 spans 15 amino acids. The CDR3 reads CASSLEASGIREQYF. CDR3 sequence (DNA): TGTGCCAGCAGCTTAGAGGCTAGCGGGATTCGCGAGCAGTACTTC. Full variable domain (rest looked up from reference TRBV7-9 and TRBJ2-7): DTGVSQNPRHKITKRGQNVTFRCDPISEHNRLYWYRQTLGQGPEFLTYFQNEAQLEKSRLLSDRFSAERPKGSFSTLEIQRTEQGDSAMYLCASSLEASGIREQYFGPGTRLTVT.

This clonotype was counted many times. CDR3 loop: CASSLETSGGRSSYEQYF. The CDR3 nucleotides read TGCGCCAGCAGCTTGGAAACCTCTGGCGGGAGAAGTTCCTACGAGCAGTACTTC. The chain employs TRBV5-1 and TRBJ2-7, with TRBD2 matching 7 bases. This CDR3 spans 18 amino acids. Germline V gene lookup returns CDR1 SGHRS and CDR2 YFSETQ. J gave up 1 base and V 0 bases, and 13 bases lay outside the gene matches.

This clonotype was detected many times. The rearrangement uses TRBV24-1 and TRBJ2-1; D is undetermined. Germline CDR1 is KGHDR and CDR2 is SFDVKD. Trimming left V 2 bases short and J 5 bases short, with 6 bases between. The CDR3 length is 13 residues. The CDR3 is CATSDYVDNEQFF. The CDR3 coding sequence is TGTGCCACCAGTGATTACGTTGACAATGAGCAGTTCTTC.

At least ten counts were recorded for this clonotype. CDR3 coding DNA: TGTGCCAGCAGTCCCGCACGGGGGGCGTTAGCTTTCTTT. Translating it yields CASSPARGALAFF. V usage is TRBV6-6 and J usage is TRBJ1-1; D is perhaps TRBD1 (6 bases). This CDR3 comprises 13 residues. Germline V gene sequence: CDR1 MNHNY, CDR2 SVGAGI (reference sequence). The V gene lost 5 bases and the J gene lost 10 bases, with 17 bases spanning the gap.

The chain is built from TRBV20-1 and TRBJ1-4; 8 bases match TRBD1. The CDR3 totals 14 residues. CDR1 and CDR2 (germline): DFQATT, SNEGSKA (reference sequence). The V and J ends lost 3 bases and 8 bases, in that order; junction bases with no gene match: 8. The CDR3 DNA reads as TGCAGTGCTAGTTTGACAGGGGTACGGGAAAAACTGTTTTTT. This translates into CSASLTGVREKLFF.

This rearrangement joins TRBV27 to TRBJ1-6, with D unresolved. Trimming cost V 8 bases and J 8 bases, with 13 bases left between them. Germline V gene data show CDR1 as MNHEY and CDR2 as SMNVEV (reference sequence). The CDR3 spans 13 residues. CDR3 in amino acids: CASATVSDSPLHF. CDR3 bases: TGTGCCAGCGCCACGGTTTCCGATTCACCCCTCCACTTT.

This clonotype was seen repeatedly, ten times or more. The chain combines TRBV7-6 with TRBJ2-7; TRBD1 might be the D (6 bases). The CDR3 has 15 residues. V dropped 8 bases and J dropped 7 bases, with 24 bases sitting between them. CDR1 and CDR2 from the germline V gene are SGHVS and FNYEAQ. The chain's CDR3 is CASAQNSGGPREQYF. The CDR3 DNA is TGTGCCAGCGCCCAGAACAGTGGGGGCCCGCGGGAGCAGTACTTC.

This clonotype was detected ten times or more. This chain links TRBV19 with TRBJ2-3; 7 bases map to TRBD2. Per germline, CDR1 LNHDA and CDR2 SQIVND (reference sequence). V shed 10 bases, J shed 1 base, and the junction held 11 bases outside the gene matches. The CDR3 length is 15 residues. The CDR3 reads CATQWAGAGTDTQYF. In nucleotides, the CDR3 is TGTGCCACCCAGTGGGCGGGAGCGGGCACAGATACGCAGTATTTT.

This clonotype came up many times. The chain joins TRBV14 to TRBJ2-6; D not certain. Trimming removed 1 base at V and 6 bases at J, with 4 bases between. Germline CDR1 SGHDN, CDR2 FVKESK. The CDR3 contains 13 residues. CDR3 in DNA: TGTGCCAGCAGCCAAGGGGTGGCCAACGTCCTGACTTTC. As protein: CASSQGVANVLTF.

The sample holds a few counts of this clonotype. The gene calls are TRBV6-5 and TRBJ1-5, with a possible D match to TRBD1 (6 bases). V lost 5 bases to trimming and J lost 0 bases, with 20 bases between them. Per germline, CDR1 MNHEY and CDR2 SVGAGI. The CDR3 covers 18 residues. The CDR3 nucleotides read TGTGCCAGCAGTCGGGACACCTCCCCGCCGTATAGCAATCAGCCCCAGCATTTT. It codes for CASSRDTSPPYSNQPQHF.

This clonotype was counted many times. V usage is TRBV15 and J usage is TRBJ2-7; D gene uncertain. This CDR3 region has 15 residues. Germline CDR1 LNHNV, CDR2 YYDKDF (reference sequence). Between the trimmed V and J ends, which lost 0 bases and 2 bases, there was a span of 11 bases. Here the CDR3 reads CATSRDFGAAYEQYF. The CDR3 DNA is TGTGCCACCAGCAGAGATTTTGGCGCGGCCTACGAGCAGTACTTC.

This clonotype came up many times. The chain recombines TRBV6-6 with TRBJ2-7; TRBD2 matches at 9 bases. The CDR3 has 17 amino acids. V shed 0 bases and J 2 bases; nucleotides not matched to a gene: 8. Germline lookup yields CDR1 MNHNY and CDR2 SVGAGI (reference sequence). The CDR3 spells CASSYSNRLAATYEQYF. The DNA for the CDR3 is TGTGCCAGCAGTTACTCGAATAGACTAGCGGCTACCTACGAGCAGTACTTC.